This T cell receptor (beta chain) was recovered during a study of STAT5B mutations in CD4+ large granular lymphocyte leukemia. General observations from the study: Top patient clones used TRBV06 genes more often: 8/27 versus 2/35 in controls.

Sequencing was at survey level. Data came from immunoSEQ multiplex PCR; TCRdb stores just in-frame clones and leaves some out. The sample yields around 35,000 clones, about 85% seen once. Germline V lookup: CDR1 LNHNV, CDR2 YYDKDF (reference sequence). The CDR3 covers 17 residues. J was trimmed by 0 bases and V by 9 bases; bases with no gene match: 14. As regards this clone: Its specificity is unknown.

The sequencing sample was made of CD4+ T cells from blood buffy coats. The source is a human donor in good health. The rearrangement links TRBV15 to TRBJ2-4, with 7 nucleotides matching TRBD1. The CDR3 region is CATRGQLLTLAKNIQYF. The DNA for the CDR3 is TGTGCCACTAGGGGACAGCTATTGACTTTAGCCAAAAACATTCAGTACTTC.